This entry concerns a single T cell receptor beta chain. It has no known antigen specificity. Base qualities are missing; no much larger clone stands one base away. V drops 5 bases and J drops 6 bases, leaving 14 bases in between. As encoded in the germline V gene (reference sequence), CDR1 is LNHDA while CDR2 is SQIVND. The CDR3 sequence holds 13 residues, the cysteine and phenylalanine included. Kept here is only the CDR3 DNA, which spans 39 bases and is read in frame from base 1. These data come from a study of cytomegalovirus exposure and HLA in healthy donors (dated by TCRdb to about 2017). Broadly, across the study: In an earlier analysis of roughly 590 of the donors, roughly 300 Gb of sequence data and 90 million to 120 million unique TCR beta sequences from roughly 180 million T cells were reported. The genetic ancestry cluster associated with self-reported Caucasian donors included about four fifths of the 300 to 450 genotyped donors. Both class I and class II loci were covered by HLA typing, at four-digit resolution. Along with the roughly 700-subject first cohort, a separate validation cohort of 120 different subjects was used. Because of strong linkage in the cohort, five DR-DQ haplotypes were treated as single units for association and clustering. Alongside the repertoire data, information on donor age, sex, ethnicity and CMV serostatus was compiled. Rather than drawing on any new phenotypic data, the later analysis identified candidate immune exposures from TCR beta sequences and the way those sequences occurred across donors. Every repertoire in the discovery cohort had been generated on one and the same sequencing platform. To decide whether each TCR beta V gene segment behaved as functional or pseudogenic, an earlier analysis of some 600 of the donors relied on high-throughput TCR beta sequencing. Approximately 300 gigabases of sequencing data and tens of millions of unique TCR sequences were included in an early release covering around 600 HLA-typed donors. A later genetic analysis used genome-wide SNP genotypes for about 65% of the roughly 700 donors, treating that subset as a discovery cohort. The aim of the study was to test whether cataloging public T cell receptors could identify signatures of past pathogen exposure. Typing coverage varied by locus: roughly 620-630 donors for A, B, C, DRB1 and DQB1; around 560 for DQA1; nearly 610 for DPA1; approximately 490 for DPB1. To predict cytomegalovirus infection status, the study brought together high-throughput TCR immunosequencing, statistical association of individual TCRs with disease status, and machine learning. Among about 370 genotyped donors of the cohort, an average of approximately 220,000 unique TCR beta nucleotide sequences was sequenced per donor, of which about 19% were non-productive. To study patterns of TCR occurrence, a later analysis re-analyzed previously published TCR beta repertoires from 700 or so donors and added high-resolution HLA genotyping. Using immunosequencing, the study profiled T cell repertoires from 500 to 800 subjects and related those repertoires to cytomegalovirus serostatus.

The cohort comprised 670 or so healthy bone marrow donors. At the time of sampling, all cohort members were nominally healthy, though unrecorded immune exposures were likely present. The donor was CMV seronegative and was included in the group of about 400 seronegative cohort members. A peripheral blood sample was provided by each donor, and peripheral blood mononuclear cells were used for TCR beta sequencing. The Qiagen DNeasy Blood Extraction Kit was used to extract genomic DNA from the blood cell samples. Beyond this particular receptor, the publication reports: A few of the identified cytomegalovirus-associated TCR beta chains were confirmed in vitro to be specific for cytomegalovirus antigens. According to a later analysis, most CMV-associated TCR beta chains appeared to be HLA-restricted, and the HLA associations seemed to be driven largely by CMV exposure. A further reported finding was that TCR beta sequences accurately predicted the HLA-A and HLA-B alleles for most subjects in the first cohort. Most TCR sequences were observed very rarely across donors, whereas some public TCRs were present in many individuals. The sequencing pipeline was judged likely to have produced a cluster of highly shared sequence variants as a technical artifact. In a later analysis, 15,000 to 20,000 TCR beta sequences were associated with specific HLA alleles at a false discovery rate of 0.05. According to a later analysis, TCR association rates differed among HLA loci, with DRB1 alleles showing the most associated TCRs and HLA-C alleles showing the fewest. This cohort had only TCR beta chains sequenced, and the lack of alpha or paired-chain data limited which features could be detected. For the cohort, immune exposure information was limited to CMV serostatus. An earlier analysis of roughly 570 of the donors showed that most TCR beta V segments appeared in productive rearrangements either about 87% or about 30% of the time, which broadly matched IMGT annotations. When HLA alleles, especially DR and DQ, strongly co-occurred, attributing TCR associations to individual alleles was difficult. A later genetic analysis reported fewer N-insertions in productive TCRs among donors in an Asian-associated ancestry cluster than the roughly 690-donor mean. V-gene and J-gene trimming of TCR beta chains was associated with a missense DCLRE1C variant in a later genetic analysis, and the association was replicated in an independent cohort. Several of the top co-occurrence clusters appeared to be linked to parvovirus B19, influenza, CMV and Epstein-Barr virus, according to a later analysis. Because the 87-base-pair reads could not distinguish some IMGT-functional V segments, including TRBV6-2 and TRBV6-3, those segments were excluded. In a later analysis, HLA-associated TCR beta chains were found to be more clonally expanded and to have lower generation probabilities than equally common non-associated chains. HLA typing was unavailable for some donors at each locus, so association tests used only the typed subset. In the study, 150 to 200 TCR beta chains were listed as associated with cytomegalovirus. According to the authors, the approach could potentially be generalized to other disease states and immunological phenotypes. Because counts were too low, 15 to 20 rarely observed V segments, including chromosome 9 orphons, were left out of the earlier analysis of some 640 of the donors. The classifier was reported to diagnose cytomegalovirus status with high specificity and sensitivity in both the original and validation cohorts. Correlated functional status among segregating V segments might reflect linkage disequilibrium, but an unknown experimental factor could not be ruled out. The presence/absence analyses assumed that sequencing depth was roughly uniform across donors, and that assumption may not be true.

The method was the immunoSEQ multiplex PCR assay. For the multiplex PCR, a mixture combining 60 forward primers for TCR Vbeta segments and 13 reverse primers for TCR Jbeta segments was used. The CDR3 region of rearranged TCR beta genes was amplified from genomic DNA with a multiplex PCR assay. The Illumina HiSeq System was used to sequence the amplified TCR beta libraries as 87-base-pair reads. Per the authors' processing: Across the 670 or so repertoires, a later analysis counted 80 million or so unique TCR beta chains, 9 million to 14 million of which were shared by at least two donors. To remove PCR and sequencing errors, raw reads were error-corrected and collapsed into unique sequences using a nearest-neighbor algorithm that merged closely related sequences. V, D and J gene segments were assigned by aligning CDR3 sequences to IMGT reference sequences. Each retained sequence needed at least a six-nucleotide match to both a V gene segment and a J gene segment. A rearrangement was called productive if the CDR3 had no stop codons and remained in frame with V and J, and every other rearrangement was called non-productive. CDR3 was defined according to IMGT convention as the region running from the second conserved V-encoded cysteine to the conserved J-encoded phenylalanine. Sequences without an unambiguous match to a single V gene segment were excluded from the earlier analysis of approximately 560 of the donors. An earlier analysis of approximately 590 of the donors classified V segments as functional when productive rearrangements were above 56.7% and as segregating when the standard deviation between donors was above 5%. A statistical classification framework was built to diagnose cytomegalovirus status from the catalog of TCR beta chain sequences. In a later analysis, V and J genes were assigned by comparing TCR nucleotide sequences against IMGT/GENE-DB human TR gene sequences. A later analysis assigned CDR3 sequences and most-parsimonious VDJ recombination scenarios with the TCRdist pipeline. In a later analysis, each TCR beta chain was defined by its CDR3 amino acid sequence together with its V-gene family, and reads lacking a unique V-gene family were excluded. As a way to deal with suspected cross-contamination and a sequencing artifact, a later analysis dropped 450 to 600 nucleotide sequences that were highly shared and had low generation probability. A later analysis calculated a clonal expansion index for each public chain from normalized within-repertoire ranks of inferred template counts. A later analysis computed generation probabilities with a VDJ recombination model fitted to out-of-frame rearrangements, and checked the results against IGoR. A later analysis scored TCR-TCR, TCR-HLA and TCR-CMV co-occurrence with hypergeometric tests, applying a repertoire-size bias correction to TCR pairs. In a later analysis, false discovery rates were estimated by permuting HLA or CMV assignments 20 times. A later analysis grouped co-occurring TCRs with DBSCAN, adding TCRdist sequence similarity when clustering within HLA-allele-positive subsets. Co-occurrence clustering excluded repertoires with fewer than 30,000 or more than 120,000 public chains, plus five with anomalous nucleotide sharing. TCRdb holds this immuneACCESS table with in-frame rearrangements only. Some clones are missing; in checked studies, unresolved V genes explain under half, and the rest has no known cause. The DNA gave D and trimming, while V, J and clone size come from that table. Counted in this sample were some 160,000 clones; 82% of them appeared once. Under 0.6% of the sample comes from the top ten.

The clonotype comes from a woman between 45 and 60 years old in good health and CMV-seronegative. The sample taken for sequencing was PBMCs. This chain is built from TRBV19 and TRBJ2-7; the D segment cannot be called with confidence. The sequenced DNA: TGTGCCAGTAGTGCAAATACGGGTTCCGAGCAGTACTTC. Its translation is CASSANTGSEQYF. Joined to the reference TRBV19 and TRBJ2-7 proteins, this CDR3 gives the full variable domain: DGGITQSPKYLFRKEGQNVTLSCEQNLNHDAMYWYRQDPGQGLRLIYYSQIVNDFQKGDIAEGYSVSREKKESFPLTVTSAQKNPTAFYLCASSANTGSEQYFGPGTRLTVT.